Described below is a single T cell receptor (beta chain) sequence and its context. No antigen is known for it. This entry is derived from a study of read filtering for tumor transcriptome and immune sequencing. Turning to the study itself: 8 patients were R-ISS I, some 16 were R-ISS II, 6 or 7 were R-ISS III.

Germline trimming cut 4 bases from V and 2 bases from J; bases unmatched to any gene: 11. The CDR3 consists of 16 residues. CDR1 is SEHNR and CDR2 is FQNEAQ in the germline V gene (reference sequence). Bone marrow was sampled from every patient at the time of active disease. The library was built from 400 to 500 ng RNA with molecular barcoded adaptors for alpha/delta and beta/gamma chains. From the reads, TCRdb called clonotypes with MiXCR, one entry per CDR3 protein. The data show some 15,000 distinct CDR3 sequences, about a fifth seen once. Study findings and constraints: Approximately 82% of IR-seq clonotypes had one read, totaling around 3.3% of reads; RNA-seq: approximately 75% and 45%.

The V call is TRBV7-9, the J call TRBJ2-7, with TRBD2 matching 7 bases. The source material was a population of CD138-negative cells sorted from bone marrow. The TCR was taken from a donor at least 40 years old with multiple myeloma. This CDR3 is CASSSSGRETTYEQYF. DNA of the CDR3: TGTGCCAGCAGCTCCTCCGGGCGGGAGACGACCTACGAGCAGTACTTC. Based on the CDR3 plus reference TRBV7-9 and TRBJ2-7, the full variable domain is DTGVSQNPRHKITKRGQNVTFRCDPISEHNRLYWYRQTLGQGPEFLTYFQNEAQLEKSRLLSDRFSAERPKGSFSTLEIQRTEQGDSAMYLCASSSSGRETTYEQYFGPGTRLTVT.